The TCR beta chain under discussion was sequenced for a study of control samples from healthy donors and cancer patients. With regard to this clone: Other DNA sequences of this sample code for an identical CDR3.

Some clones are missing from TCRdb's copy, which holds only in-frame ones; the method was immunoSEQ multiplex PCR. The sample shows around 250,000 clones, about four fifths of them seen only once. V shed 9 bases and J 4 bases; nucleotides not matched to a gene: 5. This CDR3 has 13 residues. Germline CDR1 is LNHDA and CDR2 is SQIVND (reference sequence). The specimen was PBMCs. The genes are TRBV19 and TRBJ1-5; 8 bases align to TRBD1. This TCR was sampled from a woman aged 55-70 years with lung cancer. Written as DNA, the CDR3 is TGTGCCAGCATACAGGGGGGAAATCAGCCCCAGCATTTT. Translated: CASIQGGNQPQHF.